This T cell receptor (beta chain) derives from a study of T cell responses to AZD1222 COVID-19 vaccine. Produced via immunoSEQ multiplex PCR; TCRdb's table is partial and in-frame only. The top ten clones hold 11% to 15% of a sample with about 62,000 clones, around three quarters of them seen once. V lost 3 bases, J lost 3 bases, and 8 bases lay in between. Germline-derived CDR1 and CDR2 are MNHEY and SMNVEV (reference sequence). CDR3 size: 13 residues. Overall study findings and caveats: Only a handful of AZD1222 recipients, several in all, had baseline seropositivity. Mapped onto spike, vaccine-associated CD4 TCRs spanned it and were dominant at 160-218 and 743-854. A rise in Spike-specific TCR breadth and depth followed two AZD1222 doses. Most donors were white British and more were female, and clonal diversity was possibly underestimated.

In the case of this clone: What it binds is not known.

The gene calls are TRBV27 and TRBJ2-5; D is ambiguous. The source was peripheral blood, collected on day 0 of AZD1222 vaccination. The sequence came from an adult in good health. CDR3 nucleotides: TGTGCCAGCAGTTTTTTTGGGGAAGAGACCCAGTACTTC. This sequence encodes CASSFFGEETQYF.